Listed here are 2 T cell receptor beta chains from one sample, sequenced in a study of CD8 T cells in Susac syndrome. RNA amounts of about 0.45 to 1 ug underwent reverse transcription with random hexamers. TCRdb reprocessed the immunoSEQ multiplex PCR reads with MiXCR, giving one entry per CDR3 protein. The sample lists approximately 68,000 distinct CDR3 sequences, about 95% occurring once. The sequencing input was CD8+ T cells from PBMCs. Receptor source: a human donor with multiple sclerosis.

The chain joins TRBV7-9 to TRBJ2-7; D is unresolved. V was pared by 2 bases and J by 4 bases, with 9 bases between. The germline gives CDR1 SEHNR, CDR2 FQNEAQ (reference sequence). CDR3 length: 13 residues. The CDR3 region has the DNA TGTGCCAGCAGCTTAACCCTGACTTACGAGCAGTACTTC. It translates to CASSLTLTYEQYF.

This chain uses TRBV6-5 with TRBJ1-1, with TRBD1 as a possible D gene (6 bases). This CDR3 is built from 13 residues. The V end lost 2 bases, the J end lost 3 bases, and 7 bases lay between the germline ends. Germline values: CDR1 MNHEY, CDR2 SVGAGI. In nucleotides, the CDR3 is TGTGCCAGCAGTTACGGGGGCGACACTGAAGCTTTCTTT. It specifies CASSYGGDTEAFF.